Following are 20 T cell receptor beta chains from one sample sequenced in a study of regulatory T cells in long-lasting Graves disease. Time point meaning: persistent/refractory GD, antithyroid drugs over 5 years with positive TRAb. PBMCs provided the RNA from which the TCR library was made. HTBI primers from iRepertoire and Arm-PCR of CDR3 regions yielded the TCR beta libraries. TCRdb re-called the multiplex PCR reads through MiXCR, storing one row per CDR3 protein. The data hold approximately 440,000 distinct CDR3 sequences, with around 20% observed a single time. Here the sequenced sample was peripheral blood mononuclear cells (PBMCs), taken when the disease was refractory, from a patient treated with antithyroid drugs. The receptors were sampled from a female donor with Graves disease.

This sequence joins TRBV25-1 and TRBJ1-1, with D hard to call. Germline values: CDR1 MGHDK, CDR2 SYGVNS. The length of the CDR3 is 11 residues. Trimming pared 3 bases from V and 11 bases from J, leaving 10 bases between. The CDR3 reads CASSEGPVAFF. CDR3 sequence (DNA): TGTGCCAGCAGTGAGGGCCCCGTCGCTTTCTTT.

The chain carries TRBV28 and TRBJ2-3; no clear D. V was shortened by 9 bases and J by 4 bases, with 17 bases between the two germline ends. This CDR3 has 14 amino acids. CDR1 is MDHEN, CDR2 SYDVKM, per germline. The CDR3 loop is CARNLAGRPDTQYF. For the CDR3, the DNA is TGTGCCAGAAACTTGGCAGGCCGGCCAGATACGCAGTATTTT.

This clonotype has at least ten counts. This chain connects TRBV11-2 to TRBJ2-4, with 7 bases aligning to TRBD1. The germline gives CDR1 SGHAT, CDR2 FQNNGV. CDR3 size: 14 residues. V was clipped by 1 base and J by 6 bases; unmatched bases: 3. This chain's CDR3 is CASSLGWDRNIQYF. DNA for the CDR3: TGTGCCAGCAGCTTAGGGTGGGACAGAAACATTCAGTACTTC.

This clonotype was recorded once. The junction departs from germline at one end; a sequencing error may be responsible. This chain joins TRBV2 and TRBJ2-2; D tentatively fits TRBD1 or TRBD2 (5 bases each). Germline values: CDR1 SNHLY, CDR2 FYNNEI. The CDR3 covers 16 residues. The CDR3 here is CASSEAGPLNTGEPFF. CDR3 in DNA: TGTGCCAGCAGTGAAGCGGGACCACTAAACACCGGGGAGCCGTTTTTT.

The chain links TRBV25-1 to TRBJ2-1; TRBD2 is a possible D gene (5 bases). Deletions cut 1 base from V and 0 bases from J, with 10 bases between. The CDR3 runs 16 residues. CDR1 and CDR2 (germline): MGHDK, SYGVNS. The DNA of the CDR3 is TGTGCCAGCAGTGAATCCCAGCGGTACTCCTACAATGAGCAGTTCTTC. Amino acid sequence: CASSESQRYSYNEQFF.

This clonotype occurred once. The genes are TRBV7-9 and TRBJ2-5; 9 bases are shared with TRBD2. This CDR3 is built from 15 residues. Germline V gene data show CDR1 as SEHNR and CDR2 as FQNEAQ (reference sequence). V shed 0 bases, J shed 5 bases, and the junction held 4 bases outside the gene matches. The CDR3, as DNA: TGTGCCAGCAGCTTAGCGCGGCTAGCGGGGGAGACCCAGTACTTC. Amino acid sequence: CASSLARLAGETQYF.

This clonotype was counted many times. V and J are TRBV3-1 and TRBJ1-4, with 11 nucleotides matching TRBD1. This CDR3 is 14 amino acids long. Germline V gene data show CDR1 as LGHDT and CDR2 as YNNKEL (reference sequence). V shed 8 bases and J 8 bases; nucleotides not matched to a gene: 7. CDR3 sequence reads: CASGQGAAGEKLFF. CDR3 in DNA: TGTGCCAGCGGACAGGGGGCGGCAGGGGAAAAACTGTTTTTT.

The chain carries TRBV20-1 and TRBJ1-1; no clear D. The CDR3 covers 11 residues. Trimming shortened V by 8 bases and J by 6 bases, and 13 bases separated the two germline ends. Germline-derived CDR1 and CDR2 are DFQATT and SNEGSKA (reference sequence). The CDR3: CSTFVSAEAFF. The CDR3 DNA follows: TGCAGTACATTCGTATCGGCTGAAGCTTTCTTT.

The genes are TRBV7-8 and TRBJ2-2; TRBD1 might be the D (6 bases). The CDR3 runs to 17 residues. Germline V CDR1 and CDR2: SGHVS, FQNEAQ. V lost 5 bases to trimming and J lost 1 base, with 17 bases between them. CDR3 region: CASSPRAGEKNTGELFF. CDR3 DNA: TGTGCCAGCAGCCCCCGGGCAGGGGAAAAGAACACCGGGGAGCTGTTTTTT.

This clonotype was seen ten or more times. The V call is TRBV2, the J call TRBJ1-4, with D uncertain. V was clipped by 8 bases and J by 5 bases, with 12 bases between them. The CDR3 loop spans 13 amino acids. The germline CDR1 and CDR2 sequences are SNHLY and FYNNEI. The CDR3 loop reads CASLPQRNEKLFF. CDR3 DNA sequence: TGTGCCAGCCTCCCACAGAGAAATGAAAAACTGTTTTTT.

This clonotype was counted between two and nine times. The chain couples TRBV19 to TRBJ2-7; D is possibly TRBD2 (6 bases). Germline loops: CDR1 LNHDA, CDR2 SQIVND (reference sequence). Trimming shortened V by 3 bases and J by 4 bases, and 7 bases separated the two germline ends. The CDR3 extends over 12 amino acids. The CDR3 here is CASSIAGYEQYF. The CDR3 nucleotides are TGTGCCAGTAGTATCGCGGGATACGAGCAGTACTTC.

This chain connects TRBV30 to TRBJ1-5, with a possible D match to TRBD1 (6 bases). The CDR3 consists of 14 residues. Trimming stripped 2 bases from V and 3 bases from J, with 11 bases between. Per germline, CDR1 GTSNPN and CDR2 SVGIG (reference sequence). The CDR3 DNA reads TGTGCCTGGAGTCGAACAGGGAACAATCAGCCCCAGCATTTT. Protein: CAWSRTGNNQPQHF.

This clonotype has only a few counts. This chain joins TRBV11-2 and TRBJ2-2; D is ambiguous. V lost 7 bases and J lost 0, with 9 bases in between. The germline V gene encodes CDR1 SGHAT and CDR2 FQNNGV. There are 14 residues in the CDR3. This CDR3 is CASNEIANTGELFF. In DNA form, the CDR3 reads TGTGCCAGCAACGAGATCGCGAACACCGGGGAGCTGTTTTTT.

V is TRBV7-6 and J is TRBJ2-7; TRBD2 agrees at 9 bases. The CDR3 consists of 16 residues. J gave up 5 bases and V 7 bases, and 15 bases lay outside the gene matches. Germline CDR1 is SGHVS and CDR2 is FNYEAQ. The CDR3 region has the DNA TGTGCCAGCACCCATTCCCCAGCGGGAGGCAGCCACGAGCAGTACTTC. This translates into CASTHSPAGGSHEQYF. The whole variable domain, filled in from reference TRBV7-6 and TRBJ2-7, reads GAGVSQSPRYKVTKRGQDVALRCDPISGHVSLYWYRQALGQGPEFLTYFNYEAQQDKSGLPNDRFSAERPEGSISTLTIQRTEQRDSAMYRCASTHSPAGGSHEQYFGPGTRLTVT.

This clonotype was seen many times. The chain is built from TRBV20-1 and TRBJ2-5, with 9 bases aligning to TRBD1. The CDR3 length is 14 residues. The germline V gene has CDR1 DFQATT and CDR2 SNEGSKA (reference sequence). The junction had 4 bases not matched to a gene; V was cut back by 3 bases and J by 2 bases. DNA of the CDR3: TGCAGTGCTAGGGGCGGGACAGGGCAAGAGACCCAGTACTTC. It translates to CSARGGTGQETQYF.

The chain carries TRBV27 and TRBJ2-2, with TRBD1 identical over 9 bases. V dropped 0 bases and J dropped 4; count of bases not matched to a gene: 3. The CDR3 sequence is 16 residues long. Per germline, CDR1 MNHEY and CDR2 SMNVEV (reference sequence). CDR3 DNA: TGTGCCAGCAGTTTATCCGGGACAGGGCGCACCGGGGAGCTGTTTTTT. Translated, it gives CASSLSGTGRTGELFF.

Only one count was recorded for this clonotype. The chain has TRBV6-1 and TRBJ2-2; 7 nucleotides line up with TRBD2. This CDR3 comprises 15 residues. The germline gives CDR1 MNHNS, CDR2 SASEGT. The ends lost 5 bases at V and 4 bases at J; junction bases unmatched: 7. The CDR3 protein is CASSPRTSLTGELFF. CDR3 nucleotides: TGTGCCAGCAGTCCCCGGACTAGTCTCACCGGGGAGCTGTTTTTT.

Only a few counts were recorded for this clonotype. J is TRBJ2-7 and V is TRBV3-1; 13 bases align to TRBD2. The CDR3 contains 14 residues. V gave up 6 bases and J gave up 6 bases; unmatched junction bases: 5. Germline CDR1 reads LGHDT; CDR2 reads YNNKEL (reference sequence). The CDR3 DNA sequence: TGTGCCAGCAGTCTACTAGCGGGAGGGGGCGAGCAGTACTTC. Encoded protein: CASSLLAGGGEQYF.

The table lists this clonotype with a few counts. This chain links TRBV3-1 with TRBJ2-2; either TRBD1 or TRBD2 may supply D (8 bases each). This CDR3 is 16 amino acids long. Trimming removed 3 bases at V and 6 bases at J, with 17 bases between. Germline V gene sequence: CDR1 LGHDT, CDR2 YNNKEL (reference sequence). The CDR3 loop is CASSHLSGTGSGELFF. The CDR3 DNA is TGTGCCAGCAGCCACCTTAGCGGGACAGGATCCGGGGAGCTGTTTTTT.

This clonotype occurred many times. V usage is TRBV6-2 or TRBV6-3 and J usage is TRBJ2-5, with TRBD2 identical over 7 bases. The CDR3 has 15 amino acids. CDR1 MNHEY and CDR2 SVGEGT come from the germline V gene. V shed 5 bases, J shed 1 base, and the junction held 7 bases outside the gene matches. The CDR3 loop is CASSPQAGSQETQYF. CDR3 bases: TGTGCCAGCAGTCCGCAAGCGGGATCCCAAGAGACCCAGTACTTC.